The subject of this entry is one T cell receptor beta chain. The antigen it recognizes is unknown. No much larger clone is present one base from it, and per-base qualities are unavailable. This sample stems from a study of vaccination effects on CD4 cells after COVID-19 (dated 2022 in TCRdb). Notes on the research overall: Participants received two doses of either the BNT162b2 or the mRNA-1273 mRNA SARS-CoV-2 vaccine. In both COVID-19 convalescent patients and infection-naive vaccine recipients, the study compared SARS-CoV-2 spike-specific CD4+ TCR repertoires from before mRNA vaccination with those from after it. The full study included around nine COVID-19 convalescent patients and several SARS-CoV-2-naive healthy vaccine recipients. Cultures from other donors in the study were sequenced with the Oncomine TCR Beta short-read assay on an Illumina iSeq 100. The paper as a whole reports these results and caveats: Both infection-induced and vaccine-induced clones contracted markedly at late post-vaccination timepoints, which is consistent with waning T cell responses. Limitations of the study were the small number of convalescent patients and the absence of early post-infection timepoints. Among healthy vaccine recipients, nearly all vaccine-induced clones were SARS-CoV-2 mono-reactive, and only 1 of 255 was cross-reactive with common cold coronaviruses.

Library construction relied on the immunoSEQ multiplex PCR assay. TCR beta CDR3 sequencing was performed on DNA from the cultured, isolated CD4+ T cells. Regarding the original processing steps: Non-productive TCR sequences were removed, reads were trimmed to the CDR3 region, and CDR3s of at least 7 amino acids were retained. Antigen-specific clonotypes were identified with the MANAFEST web app by comparing expansion in peptide wells against reference cultures. For clones to be considered positive, expansion at FDR<0.05 versus reference and all other wells, an odds ratio above 5, and a frequency above 0.1% in two replicate wells were required. A clonotype was called cross-reactive if it was significantly expanded both in SARS-CoV-2 spike wells and in at least one common cold coronavirus spike condition. Levenshtein distance calculated with the stringdist R package was used to assess CDR3 similarity, and unrooted trees were constructed with ape in R 3.6.1. The clones in this table, taken by TCRdb from immuneACCESS, are in-frame only. Not every clone is retained; where verified, under half of the shortfall comes from an unresolved V gene, and the cause of the rest is unknown. V, J and clone size were drawn from that table, and D and trimming were deduced from the DNA. Counted in this sample were 65,000 to 90,000 clones; 60% to 85% of them appeared once. Over 9.5% of the sample rests with the top ten.

The ViraFEST assay stimulated PBMC with viral peptide pools and then used TCR sequencing to identify antigen-specific CD4+ T cell clonotypes by expansion. After approximately eleven days of culture, CD4+ T cells were isolated with the EasySep CD4+ T cell isolation kit. Healthy vaccine recipients had no prior SARS-CoV-2 infection, confirmed by negative nucleocapsid antibodies before and after vaccination. Each well held around 1.9 million PBMC cultured in IMDM containing about 5.5% human AB serum, around 10 IU/ml IL-2 and gentamicin, along with approximately 10 ug/ml peptides. On days 3 and 7, half of the culture medium was replaced with fresh IL-2-containing medium. Unless otherwise noted, each peptide stimulation condition was cultured in triplicate wells. PBMC were separated from whole blood using Ficoll-Paque Plus gradient centrifugation and were then either cryopreserved at -140C or used fresh. Overlapping peptide pools spanned the spike proteins of SARS-CoV-2 and the common cold coronaviruses HCoV-NL63, HCoV-OC43 and HCoV-229E. Genomic DNA was extracted from cultured CD4+ T cells with the QIAamp micro DNA kit.

The TCR comes from a human donor who received a COVID-19 vaccine. Sample: CD4+ T cells from PBMCs cultured with SARS-CoV-2 spike peptides, taken before COVID-19 vaccination. The label giving this sample's cell subset or site can be read as: SARS-CoV-2 spike overlapping peptide pool stimulation.

Here is the DNA: TGTGCCAGCAGTGAGGCGAGCGGGTTAACAGATACGCAGTATTTT. Its protein reads: CASSEASGLTDTQYF. The chain was built from TRBV6-1 and TRBJ2-3; the D gene is possibly TRBD2, with 6 bases matching. CDR1 is given as MNHNS and CDR2 as SASEGT, both from the germline V gene. The CDR3 sequence holds 15 residues, the cysteine and phenylalanine included. CDR3 DNA only is kept here, 45 bases in frame from base 1. V is clipped by 3 bases and J by 3 bases, and the sequence between their germline boundaries is 13 bases long.